This TCR beta chain was profiled in a study of shared clonotypes between healthy human individuals. Around 220 ng DNA, tens of thousands of T cell genomes, went into each sorted-subset replicate PCR. Using immunoSEQ multiplex PCR, the repertoire was profiled, and TCRdb retains in-frame clones only, with some absent. The data contain 300,000 to 350,000 clones, 73% of them singletons. There are 15 residues in the CDR3. V shed 8 bases, J shed 0 bases, and the junction held 9 bases outside the gene matches. Germline V gene lookup returns CDR1 WNHNN and CDR2 SYGVQD (reference sequence). This receptor was taken from a man aged 25 to 40 in good health. This chain uses TRBV10-1 with TRBJ2-7, with 8 bases that match TRBD1. The sequencing sample was made of memory CD4+ T cells sorted from blood. Subset in this sample: CD45RA-negative fraction. CDR3: CASAPETGASYEQYF. The CDR3 bases are TGCGCCAGCGCCCCGGAGACAGGGGCCTCCTACGAGCAGTACTTC.